This TCR beta chain was recovered during a study of T cells in Graves' hyperthyroidism and ophthalmopathy (dated by TCRdb to 2018 to 2020). The study in broad terms: Peripheral blood samples were taken at the time of initial diagnosis, prior to any treatment. In more than 5 Graves' hyperthyroidism patients, the study also compared T-cell repertoires from thyroid tissue with T-cell repertoires from blood. Prospective prediction of ophthalmopathy was tested in an independent validation cohort consisting of 18 to 20 hyperthyroidism patients and 15 to 17 patients who later progressed to ophthalmopathy. The approximately 100 discovery patients were randomly split 7:3 into training and test sets. To identify TCR V-J signatures that set the groups apart, the researchers used a discovery cohort of 100 patients, made up of about 44 with Graves' ophthalmopathy and 57 with stable Graves' hyperthyroidism. The paper reports TCR Vbeta CDR3 sequencing of some 140 peripheral blood samples: around 41 ophthalmopathy, about 75 hyperthyroidism and around 17 progressor patients. After sampling, hyperthyroidism patients received methimazole starting at 30 mg daily, and ophthalmopathy patients received high-dose intravenous methylprednisolone. Summary of the overall study and its limitations: Most expanded thyroid clonotypes (frequency above 0.001) were also detected in blood, suggesting blood repertoires may reflect thyroid immune responses. Sample size was not statistically predetermined, and blinding of investigators to group allocation was not performed. Ophthalmopathy was separated from stable hyperthyroidism by a 13 V-J signature model, with roughly 88% sensitivity and just over 81% specificity obtained in cross-validation and 80%/75% obtained in testing. In validation, the model predicted progression to ophthalmopathy with approximately 71% sensitivity and 72% to 85% specificity, a median of around six months before onset.

The TCR beta CDR3 regions were amplified from RNA transcripts. The first round of RT-PCR for the TCR CDR3 was performed with the HTBI primer set and the Qiagen OneStep RT-PCR kit. The libraries were constructed in a second round of multiplex PCR and then size-selected and purified. Sequencing of the libraries was done on an Illumina HiSeq2000 using paired-end 100 bp reads. The published analysis was carried out like this. Raw data were processed with SOAPnuke, discarding reads with adapters, uncalled bases, mean Phred below 15, or no exact constant-primer or identifier match. COPE v1.2.5 was used to merge high-quality paired reads, and clonotypes were defined as unique nucleotide sequences. Clonotypes were aligned to IMGT TRBV, TRBD and TRBJ reference segments using MiTCR v1.1. The analysis included only V-J combinations with a frequency above 0.0001, which together covered approximately 99% of the repertoires. A TCS score was defined as the ratio of F50 (clonal expansion) to E x V (chaos), with BLOSUM62-based TCRdist applied between CDR3 peptides within each V-J. Welch's t-statistics and random forest reduced around 550 V-J features to roughly 13, which were used in a naive Bayes classifier (R e1071). TCRdb reprocessing: public reads trimmed at Q25 with fastp, clones called with MiXCR, in-frame beta chains kept. Every distinct CDR3 protein forms one entry, paired with its most common genes and DNA. The V and J calls, along with clone size, are taken from TCRdb and not from the paper's own processing. Present in this sample are about 600,000 distinct CDR3 sequences, approximately 14% of which were seen just once. In total, the top ten clones hold roughly an eighth of the sample.

Looking up the germline V gene yields CDR1 SQVTM and CDR2 ANQGSEA. Trimming takes 4 bases from V and 7 bases from J, and the germline ends sit 11 bases apart. Measured from the cysteine to the phenylalanine, the CDR3 is 12 residues long. CDR3 DNA only is kept here, 36 bases in frame from base 1. Ten or more counts support this clonotype. No antigen is known for it. No base quality values were provided; no much bigger clone lies one nucleotide off. Ophthalmopathy patients had moderately to severely active disease, with a Clinical Activity Score of 3 or more, a NOSPECS grade of 4 or more, and a disease duration of less than 3 months. Exclusion was applied to patients with uncontrolled infections, other autoimmune diseases, pregnancy or lactation. Diagnoses were established on the basis of clinical symptoms, serum thyroxine and TRAb, thyroid ultrasound, and orbital computed tomography. PBMCs were separated from 7.5 to 10 ml of fresh peripheral blood using Ficoll-Paque density gradient centrifugation. Total RNA was extracted with Trizol reagent, and quality was checked on an Agilent 2100 Bioanalyzer.

The V gene is TRBV29-1 and the J gene is TRBJ2-4, with no confident D gene call. Specimen: blood. This TCR was sampled from a woman aged 50 to 60 with Graves' ophthalmopathy. DNA sequence: TGCAGCGTTGGTAGTAGCAGGAACATTCAGTACTTC. The translation is CSVGSSRNIQYF.